The sequence of this T cell receptor (beta chain) was determined in a study of blood T cell repertoires in COVID-19. Study-level background: COVID-19 samples, acute and convalescent, were from the United States, Italy and Spain. PBMCs, B-cell-depleted T cells, or T cells were the source of the cDNA or gDNA that made up the material.

Per the original methods: Estimated nucleated cell counts came from reference gene primer amplification. The data were produced by immunoSEQ multiplex PCR, yet TCRdb's version contains in-frame clones alone and is incomplete. D and trimming were read from the DNA, whereas the V and J calls and clone size are those reported in that table. The table shows about 220,000 clones, with 82% occurring only once. V was pared by 3 bases and J by 3 bases, with 11 bases of the junction left unmatched. Germline V lookup: CDR1 LGHNA, CDR2 YSLEER. The CDR3 totals 18 residues. This chain links TRBV4-3 with TRBJ2-6, with 7 nucleotides matching TRBD1. Sequencing was performed on peripheral blood. The sequence was obtained from an elderly woman with acute or convalescent COVID-19. The CDR3 nucleotides read TGCGCCAGCAGCCACACAACTATACAGGGGAGTGGGGCCAACGTCCTGACTTTC. Its protein is CASSHTTIQGSGANVLTF.